A selection of T cell receptor beta chains follows, all from one sample in a study of cytomegalovirus exposure and HLA in healthy donors. Assay used: immunoSEQ multiplex PCR; TCRdb lists only in-frame clones, some missing. The sample has approximately 120,000 clones, roughly 10% seen once. The sample consisted of PBMCs. The receptors come from a woman between 18 and 29 years old in good health and CMV-seropositive. The CDR3 runs from the conserved cysteine through the conserved F or W. The order of the fields is V gene, clone size, J gene, CDR3 length, D gene, CDR3 protein, CDR3 DNA. A D gene is named only where the DNA matches it firmly. Not every row has a clone size; where given, it reads once, few, many or a size class.

TRBV2	few	TRBJ1-2	13	TRBD1	CAALGQGKDGYTF	TGTGCCGCGCTGGGACAGGGCAAGGATGGCTACACCTTC
TRBV5-1	-	TRBJ1-3	16	-	CASSWGTGDSGNTIYF	TGCGCCAGCAGCTGGGGGACGGGGGACTCTGGAAACACCATATATTTT
TRBV6-1	few	TRBJ1-1	15	-	CASSKRGPVNTEAFF	TGTGCCAGCAGTAAAAGAGGCCCCGTGAACACTGAAGCTTTCTTT
TRBV2	few	TRBJ2-3	17	TRBD1	CASSGGLRTGGMDTQYF	TGTGCCAGCAGTGGGGGACTGCGGACAGGGGGCATGGATACGCAGTATTTT
TRBV27	few	TRBJ2-3	15	-	CASRPILGGGSTQYF	TGTGCCAGCAGGCCTATATTAGGGGGGGGTAGCACGCAGTATTTT
TRBV19	few	TRBJ1-5	15	-	CASSNFDSYNQPQHF	TGTGCCAGTAGTAACTTTGACAGCTACAATCAGCCCCAGCATTTT
TRBV2	few	TRBJ1-5	18	TRBD1	CASSSGTGAPYSNQPQHF	TGTGCCAGCAGCTCCGGGACAGGGGCCCCGTATAGCAATCAGCCCCAGCATTTT
TRBV5-8	few	TRBJ2-7	18	-	CASSFMTFSEKLVYEQYF	TGTGCCAGCAGCTTCATGACGTTCAGCGAAAAGTTAGTCTACGAGCAGTACTTC
TRBV5-5	-	TRBJ1-1	13	-	CASSFGDRTEAFF	TGTGCCAGCAGCTTCGGGGATCGGACTGAAGCTTTCTTT
TRBV30	few	TRBJ1-6	14	-	CAWSVTAGFSPLHF	TGTGCCTGGAGTGTAACAGCGGGTTTCTCACCCCTCCACTTT
TRBV27	-	TRBJ1-5	13	TRBD1	CASSQGQGQPQHF	TGTGCCAGCAGCCAAGGACAGGGGCAGCCCCAGCATTTT
TRBV30	few	TRBJ1-5	14	TRBD1	CAWSAPGGDQPQHF	TGTGCCTGGAGTGCTCCAGGGGGCGATCAGCCCCAGCATTTT
TRBV6-6	-	TRBJ2-7	15	-	CASSYVVGTLYEQYF	TGTGCCAGCAGTTACGTTGTGGGGACACTCTACGAGCAGTACTTC